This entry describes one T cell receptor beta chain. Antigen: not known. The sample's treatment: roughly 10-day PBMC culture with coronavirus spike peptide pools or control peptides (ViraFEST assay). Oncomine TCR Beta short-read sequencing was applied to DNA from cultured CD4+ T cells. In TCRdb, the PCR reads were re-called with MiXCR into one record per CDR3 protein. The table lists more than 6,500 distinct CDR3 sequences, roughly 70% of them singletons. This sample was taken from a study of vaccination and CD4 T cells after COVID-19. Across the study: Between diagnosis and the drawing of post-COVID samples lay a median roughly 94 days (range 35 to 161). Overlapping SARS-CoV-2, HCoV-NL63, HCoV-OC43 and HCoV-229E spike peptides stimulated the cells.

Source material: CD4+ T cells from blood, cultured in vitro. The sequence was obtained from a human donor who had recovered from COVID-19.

DNA for the CDR3: TGTGCCAGCAGCGCCCCCCTAGGCAGTAAAGCTTTCTTT. It encodes CASSAPLGSKAFF. The chain has TRBV21-1 and TRBJ1-1; the table calls TRBD1, which could not be checked here. TRBV21-1 is a pseudogene segment. The CDR3 is made up of 13 amino acids.